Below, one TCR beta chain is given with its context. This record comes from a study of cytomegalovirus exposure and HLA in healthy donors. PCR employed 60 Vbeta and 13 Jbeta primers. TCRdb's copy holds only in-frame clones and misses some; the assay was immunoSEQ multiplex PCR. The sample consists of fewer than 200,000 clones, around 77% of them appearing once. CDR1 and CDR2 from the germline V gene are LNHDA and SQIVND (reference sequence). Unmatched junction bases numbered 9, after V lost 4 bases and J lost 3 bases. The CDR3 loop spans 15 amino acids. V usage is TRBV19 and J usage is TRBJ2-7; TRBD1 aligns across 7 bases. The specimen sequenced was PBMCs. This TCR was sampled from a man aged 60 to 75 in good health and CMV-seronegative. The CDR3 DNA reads TGTGCCAGTAGTAACCAAGCAGGGGGTGACTACGAGCAGTACTTC. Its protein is CASSNQAGGDYEQYF.